This T cell receptor (beta chain) was recovered during a study of T cell responses to AZD1222 COVID-19 vaccine. Whole-study results and caveats: In a largely white British group with more females than males, clonal diversity was possibly underestimated. Elevations in Spike-specific TCR breadth and depth followed administration of two AZD1222 doses.

Method: immunoSEQ multiplex PCR; TCRdb's copy keeps in-frame clones and lacks some. The table has 110,000 or so clones, more than 80% seen once. V dropped 3 bases and J dropped 7; count of bases not matched to a gene: 7. The CDR3 extends over 15 amino acids. Germline CDR1 is DFQATT and CDR2 is SNEGSKA (reference sequence). On this clone: Its cognate antigen is unknown.

This sample comprised peripheral blood, obtained 28 days after the second dose of the MenACWY control vaccine. The chain has TRBV20-1 and TRBJ1-5; the match to TRBD1 covers 12 bases. The TCR was taken from an adult who received the MenACWY meningococcal vaccine as a control. The CDR3 region is CSASPGTGGWQPQHF. The CDR3 nucleotides read TGCAGTGCTAGTCCCGGGACAGGGGGCTGGCAGCCCCAGCATTTT.